The TCR beta chain described here comes from a study of Ad26.COV2.S vaccination and SARS-CoV-2 variants. Study information: Donor allocation was to the COV1001 Ad26.COV2.S trial arm. Findings of the study overall: Non-spike TCR breadth showed similarity between vaccine and placebo recipients. Reported post-vaccination CD8+ and CD4+ T cell responses to spike showed substantial breadth.

As to this clone: Its target is unknown.

CDR3 length: 15 residues. Produced via immunoSEQ multiplex PCR; TCRdb's table is partial and in-frame only. Altogether about 410,000 clones are present, over 80% being singletons, with the ten largest covering roughly 1.7%. Described treatment: approximately 18 received Ad26.COV2.S at low or high dose, single or two shots; roughly five received placebo; per-sample allocation not given. Collection of samples fell on day 63 after the first vaccine or placebo injection. Boston hosted the donor, who was an adult aged 18-55 years. The chain couples TRBV12-2 to TRBJ1-6; TRBD1 is the table's D call, not checked against the DNA. TRBV12-2 is deemed a pseudogene. The material sequenced was peripheral blood, taken in a trial of Ad26.COV2.S vaccine versus placebo. This clonotype originated in a person aged 18-60 years who received the Ad26.COV2.S COVID-19 vaccine or a placebo. Here the CDR3 DNA reads TGTGCAAGTCGCTTAGGGGGACAGGGGAAATCACCCCTCCACTTT. Translating gives CASRLGGQGKSPLHF.